The 22 T cell receptor beta chains in this list originate from one sample, sequenced in a study of radiotherapy plus CTLA-4 blockade in lung cancer (dated by TCRdb to 2017 to 2018). Receptor amplification or capture employed the immunoSEQ multiplex PCR assay. TCRdb stores this immuneACCESS table with in-frame sequences only. Part of the clones is absent; in the studies checked, under half of the shortfall reflects unresolved V genes, and no reason is known for the rest. Across this sample there are more than 90,000 clones, with about 86% seen only once. The ten largest clones take up 4% to 6% of the sample. Sequenced material: peripheral blood, taken from a patient treated with radiotherapy plus ipilimumab. All receptors come from a human donor with non-small cell lung cancer that progressed on radiotherapy plus ipilimumab.

This chain links TRBV18 with TRBJ2-6; maybe TRBD2 (5 bases). CDR1 is KGHSH, CDR2 LQKENI, per germline. The length of the CDR3 is 17 residues. V was trimmed by 1 base and J by 4 bases, leaving 14 bases between them. The CDR3 reads CASSPRVGESGANVLTF. The CDR3 DNA reads as TGTGCCAGCTCACCACGGGTCGGGGAATCCGGGGCCAACGTCCTGACTTTC.

V usage is TRBV27 and J usage is TRBJ1-2; D remains ambiguous. The CDR3 consists of 14 residues. Germline V gene lookup returns CDR1 MNHEY and CDR2 SMNVEV (reference sequence). V gave up 4 bases and J gave up 0 bases, with 9 bases separating them. CDR3 DNA sequence: TGTGCCAGCAGTTATCGATCCGCTAACTATGGCTACACCTTC. Translation: CASSYRSANYGYTF.

V and J are TRBV5-1 and TRBJ2-7; either TRBD1 or TRBD2 may fit D (5 bases each). Germline assignment: CDR1 SGHRS and CDR2 YFSETQ. V lost 1 base to trimming and J lost 5 bases, with 13 bases between them. This CDR3 contains 14 residues. This chain's CDR3 is CASSLTGTPNEQYF. The DNA of the CDR3 is TGCGCCAGCAGCTTGACCGGGACCCCTAACGAGCAGTACTTC.

J is TRBJ1-1 and V is TRBV19; perhaps TRBD1 as D (5 bases). The CDR3 totals 13 residues. V was pared by 10 bases and J by 6 bases, with 18 bases between. CDR1 and CDR2 (germline): LNHDA, SQIVND (reference sequence). CDR3 region: CATHRQNHPEAFF. CDR3 bases: TGTGCCACCCATCGACAGAATCACCCTGAAGCTTTCTTT.

In its sample, this clone was seen once. This rearrangement joins TRBV7-3 to TRBJ2-5, with D possibly matching TRBD2 (6 bases). CDR1 SGHTA and CDR2 FQGTGA come from the germline V gene. CDR3 length: 16 amino acids. Trimming took 2 bases from V and 4 from J, leaving 17 bases between them. The CDR3 DNA sequence: TGTGCCAGCAGCTTAGGAGGAAGCGGGCGGGGAGAGACCCAGTACTTC. Residues: CASSLGGSGRGETQYF.

This clone was counted a few times. V usage is TRBV9 and J usage is TRBJ2-3; D assignment may be TRBD1 or TRBD2 (5 bases each). This CDR3 has 13 residues. CDR1 and CDR2 from the germline V gene are SGDLS and YYNGEE. V gave up 4 bases and J gave up 5 bases, with 11 bases separating them. Here the CDR3 DNA reads TGTGCCAGCAGCTTGGGGGTCGTAGATACGCAGTATTTT. This sequence encodes CASSLGVVDTQYF.

J is TRBJ2-1 and V is TRBV2; 7 positions match TRBD2. The germline V gene encodes CDR1 SNHLY and CDR2 FYNNEI. The CDR3 is 13 residues long. Trimming cost V 6 bases and J 8 bases; bases outside gene matches: 7. CDR3 DNA sequence: TGTGCCAGCAGGCGGACTAGAACAGATGAGCAGTTCTTC. Encoded protein: CASRRTRTDEQFF.

This clone was seen a few times. This sequence joins TRBV2 and TRBJ2-5; the match to TRBD2 covers 8 bases. Germline trimming cut 7 bases from V and 5 bases from J; bases unmatched to any gene: 6. The CDR3 covers 13 residues. Germline-derived CDR1 and CDR2 are SNHLY and FYNNEI. The CDR3 is CASTAGGGETQYF. The CDR3 nucleotides read TGTGCCAGCACCGCGGGAGGAGGTGAGACCCAGTACTTC.

This clone was picked up a small number of times. The CDR3 spells CAIRGLAGGADTGELFF. DNA for the CDR3: TGTGCCATCAGGGGACTAGCGGGAGGAGCAGACACCGGGGAGCTGTTTTTT. The chain couples TRBV10-3 to TRBJ2-2; 15 nucleotides agree with TRBD2. V gave up 6 bases and J gave up 3 bases; unmatched junction bases: 5. The CDR3 loop spans 17 amino acids. Germline values: CDR1 ENHRY, CDR2 SYGVKD.

The chain recombines TRBV7-9 with TRBJ1-2, with D perhaps matching TRBD1 (5 bases). V dropped 1 base and J dropped 4 bases, with 10 bases sitting between them. There are 14 residues in the CDR3. Germline V lookup: CDR1 SEHNR, CDR2 FQNEAQ (reference sequence). CDR3 DNA: TGTGCCAGCAGCTTAGATGGTCAGGGCTATGGCTACACCTTC. This codes for CASSLDGQGYGYTF. The full variable domain, rest sourced from reference TRBV7-9 and TRBJ1-2, is DTGVSQNPRHKITKRGQNVTFRCDPISEHNRLYWYRQTLGQGPEFLTYFQNEAQLEKSRLLSDRFSAERPKGSFSTLEIQRTEQGDSAMYLCASSLDGQGYGYTFGSGTRLTVV.

This sequence joins TRBV5-1 and TRBJ1-1; D is uncertain. Germline loops: CDR1 SGHRS, CDR2 YFSETQ. Trimming took 1 base from V and 0 from J, leaving 7 bases between them. The CDR3 contains 14 residues. The CDR3, as DNA: TGCGCCAGCAGCTTGCCCGGGGTGAACACTGAAGCTTTCTTT. Translated: CASSLPGVNTEAFF.

The V call is TRBV19, the J call TRBJ1-5, with unresolved D. V lost 7 bases and J lost 6, with 10 bases in between. CDR1 and CDR2 from the germline V gene are LNHDA and SQIVND (reference sequence). The CDR3 sequence is 12 residues long. This CDR3 reads CASKSRGQPQHF. CDR3 DNA sequence: TGTGCCAGTAAATCTAGAGGTCAGCCCCAGCATTTT.

The chain links TRBV6-5 to TRBJ2-5; possible D gene TRBD1, 7 bases. Germline V gives CDR1 MNHEY, CDR2 SVGAGI. With 2 bases removed from V and 7 bases from J, the gap between germline ends came to 17 bases. This CDR3 region has 15 residues. The CDR3 sequence is CASSYPGYQGGTQYF. DNA of the CDR3: TGTGCCAGCAGTTACCCCGGGTACCAGGGGGGGACCCAGTACTTC.

The J gene is TRBJ2-3, the V gene TRBV12-5; a weak D match, TRBD2 (6 bases). The V end lost 4 bases, the J end lost 6 bases, and 11 bases lay between the germline ends. Per germline, CDR1 LGHNT and CDR2 FRNRAP. The CDR3 totals 13 residues. The CDR3 sequence is CASGWSSDDTQYF. For the CDR3, the DNA is TGTGCTAGTGGTTGGTCTAGCGACGATACGCAGTATTTT. Variable domain in full (rest from reference TRBV12-5 and TRBJ2-3): DARVTQTPRHKVTEMGQEVTMRCQPILGHNTVFWYRQTMMQGLELLAYFRNRAPLDDSGMPKDRFSAEMPDATLATLKIQPSEPRDSAVYFCASGWSSDDTQYFGPGTRLTVL.

The chain joins TRBV5-1 to TRBJ2-3; TRBD1 might be the D (5 bases). The germline V and J ends were trimmed by 4 bases and 0 bases, with 12 bases remaining between them. Germline V CDR1 and CDR2: SGHRS, YFSETQ. CDR3 length: 15 amino acids. CDR3 bases: TGCGCCAGCAGCAAGGACATCCCTAGCACAGATACGCAGTATTTT. This translates into CASSKDIPSTDTQYF. The variable domain in full, completed from reference TRBV5-1 and TRBJ2-3, reads KAGVTQTPRYLIKTRGQQVTLSCSPISGHRSVSWYQQTPGQGLQFLFEYFSETQRNKGNFPGRFSGRQFSNSRSEMNVSTLELGDSALYLCASSKDIPSTDTQYFGPGTRLTVL.

A note on this clone: The junction departs from germline at one end; a sequencing error may be responsible. The V gene is TRBV6-1, the J gene TRBJ1-3; D might be TRBD1 (6 bases). Germline lookup yields CDR1 MNHNS and CDR2 SASEGT. This CDR3 contains 16 residues. The CDR3 spells CTSSESGGLLVNTIYF. CDR3 nucleotide sequence: TGTACCAGCAGTGAATCGGGGGGCTTACTAGTAAACACCATATATTTT.

This clone has just one count. The V and J genes are TRBV14 and TRBJ2-3; a weak D match, TRBD1 (5 bases). The CDR3 runs to 15 residues. Trimming took off 1 base at V and 6 bases at J, with 14 bases between the two ends. Per germline, CDR1 SGHDN and CDR2 FVKESK. CDR3 protein: CASSQGTHRSDTQYF. CDR3 DNA sequence: TGTGCCAGCAGCCAAGGGACACACCGGTCCGATACGCAGTATTTT.

V and J are TRBV6-1 and TRBJ2-1, with D perhaps matching TRBD2 (5 bases). The CDR3 length is 15 residues. Trimming pared 6 bases from V and 5 bases from J, leaving 17 bases between. Germline V lookup: CDR1 MNHNS, CDR2 SASEGT. CDR3 coding DNA: TGTGCCAGCAGCGTCCGGACTGATCCAAACAATGAGCAGTTCTTC. Translation: CASSVRTDPNNEQFF.

The CDR3 sequence: CASSLDRAARGYTF. The DNA of the CDR3 is TGTGCCAGCAGCTTAGACAGGGCGGCGCGGGGCTACACCTTC. The chain uses TRBV7-2 and TRBJ1-2, with a weak D call TRBD1 (6 bases). This CDR3 has 14 residues. Per germline, CDR1 SGHTA and CDR2 FQGNSA. Trimming cost V 1 base and J 8 bases, with 14 bases left between them.

CDR3 protein: CASSPRISSGRDRTDTQYF. For the CDR3, the DNA is TGTGCCAGCAGCCCCAGGATTTCTAGCGGGAGGGACAGGACAGATACGCAGTATTTT. The chain couples TRBV9 to TRBJ2-3, with 12 nucleotides matching TRBD2. The CDR3 runs 19 residues. The ends lost 4 bases at V and 3 bases at J; junction bases unmatched: 15. Germline values: CDR1 SGDLS, CDR2 YYNGEE.

The chain couples TRBV11-3 to TRBJ2-1; 7 bases line up with TRBD2. Germline lookup yields CDR1 SGHNT and CDR2 YENEEA. Germline trimming cut 1 base from V and 4 bases from J; bases unmatched to any gene: 7. The CDR3 is made up of 16 amino acids. The CDR3 DNA follows: TGTGCCAGCAGCTTAGGTCTGGCTAGCGGATACAATGAGCAGTTCTTC. Its translation: CASSLGLASGYNEQFF.

The rearrangement links TRBV6-1 to TRBJ2-1; 8 positions match TRBD2. V was clipped by 2 bases and J by 5 bases; unmatched bases: 5. The CDR3 consists of 15 residues. Germline CDR1 is MNHNS and CDR2 is SASEGT. The CDR3 nucleotides are TGTGCCAGCAGTGAACTTGTAGCGGGGAACAATGAGCAGTTCTTC. Translating it yields CASSELVAGNNEQFF.